This TCR beta chain comes out of a study of blood T cell repertoires in COVID-19. Whole-study context: Sites across the United States, Italy and Spain contributed samples from acute and convalescent COVID-19. From T cells, B-cell-depleted T cells, or PBMCs came the material, which was cDNA or gDNA.

A note on this clone: Other DNA sequences in this sample translate to the same CDR3.

In the original analysis: Nucleated cell counts were estimated from reference gene primer amplification. Data came from immunoSEQ multiplex PCR; TCRdb stores just in-frame clones and leaves some out. V and J calls plus clone size are reproduced from that table; the DNA served to infer D and trimming. Of around 140,000 clones in the sample, just under 90% are singletons; the top ten hold 8.6%. This TCR was sampled from a woman between 45 and 65 years old with active or convalescent COVID-19. Input material: peripheral blood.

This CDR3 is CASSPDRVYGYTF. The CDR3 coding sequence is TGTGCCAGCTCACCGGACAGGGTCTATGGCTACACCTTC. The genes are TRBV18 and TRBJ1-2; 8 positions match TRBD1. V gave up 3 bases and J gave up 4 bases; unmatched junction bases: 1. CDR3 size: 13 residues. Germline CDR1 KGHSH, CDR2 LQKENI.